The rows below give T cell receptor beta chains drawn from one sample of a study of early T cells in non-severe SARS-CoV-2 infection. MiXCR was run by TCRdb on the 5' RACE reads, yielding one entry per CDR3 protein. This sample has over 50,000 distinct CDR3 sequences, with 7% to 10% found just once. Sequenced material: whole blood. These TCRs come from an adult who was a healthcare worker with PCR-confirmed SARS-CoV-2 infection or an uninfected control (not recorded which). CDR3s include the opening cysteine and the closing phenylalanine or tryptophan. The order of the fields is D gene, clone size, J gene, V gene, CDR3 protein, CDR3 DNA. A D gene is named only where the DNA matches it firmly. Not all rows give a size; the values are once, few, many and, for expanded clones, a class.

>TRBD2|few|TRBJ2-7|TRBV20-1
CSAREGGGAGGGYF
TGCAGTGCTAGAGAGGGGGGAGGAGCGGGAGGAGGGTACTTC
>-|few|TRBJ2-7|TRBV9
CASSVGDGLREQYF
TGTGCCAGCAGCGTAGGGGACGGCCTCCGGGAGCAGTACTTC
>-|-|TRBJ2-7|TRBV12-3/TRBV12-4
CASSTEDRSYEQYF
TGTGCCAGCAGCACCGAGGACCGCTCCTACGAGCAGTACTTC
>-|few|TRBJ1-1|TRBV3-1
CASSQVRGWLGEMNTEAFF
TGTGCCAGCAGCCAAGTAAGAGGTTGGCTAGGGGAAATGAACACTGAAGCTTTCTTT
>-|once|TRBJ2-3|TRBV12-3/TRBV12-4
CASSFSRRSTDTQYF
TGTGCCAGCAGTTTCAGTCGTCGAAGCACAGATACGCAGTATTTT
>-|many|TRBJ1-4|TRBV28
CASSLVSHNEKLFF
TGTGCCAGCAGTTTAGTCAGCCACAATGAAAAACTGTTTTTT
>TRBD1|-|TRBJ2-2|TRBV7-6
CASSPRDRANTGELFF
TGTGCCAGCAGCCCTCGGGACAGGGCTAACACCGGGGAGCTGTTTTTT
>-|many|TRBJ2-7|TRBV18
CASSPMGTYEQYF
TGTGCCAGCTCACCAATGGGGACCTACGAGCAGTACTTC
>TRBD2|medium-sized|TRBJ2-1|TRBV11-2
CASSQGLAGYNEQFF
TGTGCCAGCAGCCAGGGACTAGCGGGGTACAATGAGCAGTTCTTC
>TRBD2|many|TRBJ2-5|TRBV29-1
CSATSGSAGETQYF
TGCAGCGCGACTAGCGGGAGTGCTGGAGAGACCCAGTACTTC
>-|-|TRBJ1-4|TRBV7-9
CASSSAATNEKLFF
TGTGCCAGCAGCTCCGCGGCAACTAATGAAAAACTGTTTTTT
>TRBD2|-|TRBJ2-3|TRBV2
CASIGLAGGSVLYTDTQYF
TGTGCCAGCATTGGACTAGCGGGAGGCTCCGTACTATACACAGATACGCAGTATTTT
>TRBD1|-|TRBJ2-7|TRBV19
CASSPRTGPSYEQYF
TGTGCCAGTAGTCCTCGGACAGGTCCGTCCTACGAGCAGTACTTC
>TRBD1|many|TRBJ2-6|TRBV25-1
CASSAHDRVASSGANVLTF
TGTGCCAGCAGTGCTCATGACAGGGTAGCGAGCTCTGGGGCCAACGTCCTGACTTTC
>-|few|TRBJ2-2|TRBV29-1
CSVALVGTGELFF
TGCAGCGTTGCACTAGTAGGGACCGGGGAGCTGTTTTTT
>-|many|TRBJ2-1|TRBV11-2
CASSPIKGNNEQFF
TGTGCCAGCAGCCCCATTAAGGGGAACAATGAGCAGTTCTTC